Sequencing of this T cell receptor beta chain was carried out in a study of T cells after yellow fever vaccination. The junction had 6 bases not matched to a gene; V was cut back by 0 bases and J by 2 bases. The CDR3 length is 16 residues. The germline gives CDR1 SGHRS, CDR2 YFSETQ. TCRdb re-called the 5' RACE reads with MiXCR, one entry per CDR3 protein. The table records approximately 300,000 distinct CDR3 sequences, 8.5% to 9% of them present only once. This clonotype was seen a few times. V and J are TRBV5-1 and TRBJ2-3; 7 positions agree with TRBD2. Sequenced here: PBMCs, sampled on the day of the first yellow fever vaccination. This TCR was sampled from a man between 18 and 35 years old who received the YFV17D yellow fever vaccine. The chain's CDR3 is CASSLGAGGNTDTQYF. In DNA form, the CDR3 reads TGCGCCAGCAGCTTGGGGGCCGGGGGGAACACAGATACGCAGTATTTT.